This T cell receptor beta chain was recorded in a study of T cells in Graves' hyperthyroidism and ophthalmopathy. As for the study in general: Any treatment followed the collection of peripheral blood at initial diagnosis. Study-wide findings and caveats: Most thyroid clonotypes with frequency above 0.001 were detected in blood. Model predictions of ophthalmopathy came a median around 6.5 months before onset.

This clonotype was observed a few times. As yet, its antigen is unknown. The V end was cut by 2 bases, the J end by 7 bases, with 15 bases between. CDR1 MNHEY and CDR2 SMNVEV come from the germline V gene (reference sequence). The CDR3 totals 15 residues. The TCR beta CDR3 regions underwent amplification using RNA transcripts as the source. TCR CDR3 underwent first-round RT-PCR with the HTBI primer set. TCRdb recomputed calls from the multiplex PCR reads with MiXCR, one row per CDR3 protein. This sample has some 600,000 distinct CDR3 sequences, with 11% to 15% found just once. Sample: blood. The sequence came from a woman aged 25 to 39 with Graves' hyperthyroidism that later progressed to Graves' ophthalmopathy. The J gene is TRBJ1-5, the V gene TRBV27; tentative D call: TRBD1 (6 bases). CDR3 sequence: CASSLGSQGYQPQHF. The DNA for the CDR3 is TGTGCCAGCAGTTTAGGGTCCCAGGGGTACCAGCCCCAGCATTTT.